This is a list of T cell receptor beta chains from one sample in a study of blood T cell repertoires in COVID-19. Produced via immunoSEQ multiplex PCR; TCRdb's table is partial and in-frame only. The sample yields approximately 500,000 clones, about 88% seen once. The sequenced sample was peripheral blood. These receptors all come from a man in his late teens or twenties with COVID-19, enrolled during active disease. The CDR3 runs from the conserved cysteine through the conserved F or W. A D gene is named only where the DNA matches it firmly. Rows may omit the clone size; those that give it use once, few, many or a size class.

V,J,D,size,DNA,CDR3
TRBV5-5,TRBJ2-7,.,.,TGTGCCAGCAGCTGGCCTGGGGCGGGGAGAGACGAGCAGTACTTC,CASSWPGAGRDEQYF
TRBV2,TRBJ2-7,TRBD1,.,TGTGCCAGCAGTCCTCCGGGACAGGAGTGGTACGAGCAGTACTTC,CASSPPGQEWYEQYF
TRBV27,TRBJ2-5,TRBD1,.,TGTGCCAGCAGTTTAGATGGCAGGGGGGAGACCCAGTACTTC,CASSLDGRGETQYF
TRBV10-1,TRBJ2-7,TRBD1,.,TGCGCCAGCAGACGGACAGGGGGCCGCGAGCAGTACTTC,CASRRTGGREQYF
TRBV2,TRBJ2-1,TRBD2,.,TGTGCCAGCAGGATAGCGGGGAGCTCCTACAATGAGCAGTTCTTC,CASRIAGSSYNEQFF
TRBV3-1/TRBV3-2,TRBJ2-5,TRBD2,.,TGTGCCAGCAGCCAAGATTGGACTAGCGTCCAACAAGAGACCCAGTACTTC,CASSQDWTSVQQETQYF
TRBV5-1,TRBJ2-7,TRBD2,.,TGCGCCAGAGGTTTACTAGCGGGATCCCGAACCTACGAGCAGTACTTC,CARGLLAGSRTYEQYF
TRBV6-6,TRBJ1-5,.,once,TGTGCCAGCAGTTGGCAGGGTCAACAGCCCCAGCATTTT,CASSWQGQQPQHF
TRBV2,TRBJ2-4,.,.,TGTGCCAGCAGGATGACATCCAGGGGAAACATTCAGTACTTC,CASRMTSRGNIQYF
TRBV9,TRBJ1-4,TRBD1,.,TGTGCCAGCAGCGCGCTCGGGACAGGGGGTAATGAAAAACTGTTTTTT,CASSALGTGGNEKLFF
TRBV18,TRBJ2-7,TRBD1,once,TGTGCCAGCTCACCCTCGGGACAGGGGTTCCACGAGCAGTACTTC,CASSPSGQGFHEQYF
TRBV11-2,TRBJ1-6,.,.,TGTGCCAGCAGCTTTTCCCGGGGGTATGGCTCACCCCTCCACTTT,CASSFSRGYGSPLHF
TRBV2,TRBJ2-1,.,.,TGTGCCAGCAGTGAATTGGCTTCTCACAATGAGCAGTTCTTC,CASSELASHNEQFF
TRBV27,TRBJ2-1,.,.,TGTGCCAGCAGTCCGAGACTAGGAGAGGTTCAGGAGCAGTTCTTC,CASSPRLGEVQEQFF
TRBV11-2,TRBJ1-2,.,.,TGTGCCAGCAGCTTAATCCAGGCTCCTTATGGCTACACCTTC,CASSLIQAPYGYTF
TRBV25-1,TRBJ2-3,TRBD2,.,TGTGCCAGCAGTGATCCGAGACTAGCACCAGATACGCAGTATTTT,CASSDPRLAPDTQYF
TRBV7-9,TRBJ2-1,TRBD1,.,TGTGCCAGCAGCGGTAGACAGGGTTTAACCCCGAGCTCCTACAATGAGCAGTTCTTC,CASSGRQGLTPSSYNEQFF
TRBV9,TRBJ2-1,.,.,TGTGCCAGCAGCGTAGTAGGGGACTCCTACAATGAGCAGTTCTTC,CASSVVGDSYNEQFF
TRBV5-1,TRBJ1-4,TRBD1,.,TGCGCCAGCAGGACAGGGAAGGATGAAAAACTGTTTTTT,CASRTGKDEKLFF
TRBV7-9,TRBJ2-1,.,few,TGTGCCAGCAGCCCGAGAGACAGCCTTGAGCAGTTCTTC,CASSPRDSLEQFF